This passage covers 22 T cell receptor beta chains from one sample sequenced in a study of tumor-infiltrating lymphocytes in localized non-small cell lung cancer. Profiled with immunoSEQ multiplex PCR; TCRdb holds only in-frame clones, not every one. This sample has 13,000 to 15,000 clones, with about four fifths found just once. Sequenced input: lung tumor tissue. These receptors were taken from a human donor with non-small cell lung cancer.

The chain combines TRBV10-3 with TRBJ2-2; D may be TRBD1 (6 bases). CDR1 ENHRY and CDR2 SYGVKD come from the germline V gene. V gave up 2 bases and J gave up 6 bases, with 13 bases separating them. CDR3 length: 15 residues. The CDR3 loop reads CAISENTGKAGELFF. In DNA, the CDR3 is TGTGCCATCAGTGAGAATACAGGGAAGGCCGGGGAGCTGTTTTTT.

This clone has just a few counts. The chain employs TRBV6-5 and TRBJ2-5, with TRBD2 identical over 8 bases. With V trimmed by 5 bases and J by 7 bases, 6 bases remained unmatched. The CDR3 consists of 13 residues. Looked up from germline, CDR1 is MNHEY and CDR2 is SVGAGI. This CDR3 reads CASSPSLAGTQYF. For the CDR3, the DNA is TGTGCCAGCAGTCCGAGCCTAGCGGGGACCCAGTACTTC.

The genes are TRBV6-5 and TRBJ2-1, with TRBD2 matching 10 bases. Trimming at V came to 2 bases and at J to 8 bases, leaving 9 bases not matched to a gene. Germline values: CDR1 MNHEY, CDR2 SVGAGI. This CDR3 is 16 amino acids long. The CDR3 DNA follows: TGTGCCAGCAGTTACACGCTGGCTAGCGGGAGCCATGAGCAGTTCTTC. As protein: CASSYTLASGSHEQFF.

The V call is TRBV7-9, the J call TRBJ2-5; D unclear. This CDR3 is 12 amino acids long. Germline assignment: CDR1 SEHNR and CDR2 FQNEAQ (reference sequence). V shed 10 bases and J shed 5 bases, with 14 bases lying between them. The DNA for the CDR3 is TGTGCCACCAGACTGCTAAGGGAGACCCAGTACTTC. Its translation is CATRLLRETQYF.

The chain is built from TRBV27 and TRBJ2-2; D may be TRBD1 (6 bases). Germline CDR1 reads MNHEY; CDR2 reads SMNVEV (reference sequence). This CDR3 has 15 residues. V was trimmed by 3 bases and J by 5 bases, leaving 13 bases between them. CDR3: CASSLWDTTTGELFF. CDR3 coding DNA: TGTGCCAGCAGTTTGTGGGACACTACTACCGGGGAGCTGTTTTTT.

The sample holds a few counts of this clone. The rearrangement uses TRBV6-6 and TRBJ2-2; a possible D gene is TRBD2 (5 bases). V was trimmed by 2 bases and J by 1 base, leaving 5 bases between them. CDR1 MNHNY and CDR2 SVGAGI come from the germline V gene (reference sequence). The CDR3 loop spans 14 amino acids. The DNA for the CDR3 is TGTGCCAGCAGTTACCGGGAGAACACCGGGGAGCTGTTTTTT. Protein sequence: CASSYRENTGELFF.

The chain links TRBV19 to TRBJ2-3, with D tentatively TRBD2 (6 bases). The CDR3 spans 13 residues. Germline assignment: CDR1 LNHDA and CDR2 SQIVND (reference sequence). Between the trimmed V and J ends, which lost 4 bases and 4 bases, there was a span of 9 bases. CDR3 nucleotide sequence: TGTGCCAGTAGTAGGTCGGGAGCAGATACGCAGTATTTT. It yields the protein CASSRSGADTQYF.

This clone was detected only a few times. The chain employs TRBV11-3 and TRBJ2-5; 8 nucleotides line up with TRBD2. Germline CDR1 is SGHNT and CDR2 is YENEEA. J was trimmed by 4 bases and V by 1 base; bases with no gene match: 8. This CDR3 has 16 amino acids. CDR3 in DNA: TGTGCCAGCAGCTTAGGTTTCTCGGGAGGGCGAGAGACCCAGTACTTC. Translating gives CASSLGFSGGRETQYF.

This clone was observed once. The chain is built from TRBV5-6 and TRBJ2-5; 7 bases are shared with TRBD2. The CDR3 totals 14 residues. Germline CDR1 and CDR2: SGHDT and YYEEEE. V trimming: 0 bases; J trimming: 5 bases; junction bases outside the gene matches: 4. The CDR3 is CASSLGGGTETQYF. CDR3 DNA: TGTGCCAGCAGCTTGGGGGGAGGGACGGAGACCCAGTACTTC. Looking up the rest from reference TRBV5-6 and TRBJ2-5 gives the full variable domain: DAGVTQSPTHLIKTRGQQVTLRCSPKSGHDTVSWYQQALGQGPQFIFQYYEEEERQRGNFPDRFSGHQFPNYSSELNVNALLLGDSALYLCASSLGGGTETQYFGPGTRLLVL.

The chain has TRBV15 and TRBJ1-2; D is possibly TRBD1 (5 bases). The CDR3 is made up of 14 amino acids. The germline V gene encodes CDR1 LNHNV and CDR2 YYDKDF (reference sequence). Trimming stripped 5 bases from V and 5 bases from J, with 15 bases between. For the CDR3, the DNA is TGTGCCACCAGCCCGGGACGGACGGAATATGGCTACACCTTC. Translated, it gives CATSPGRTEYGYTF.

The V call is TRBV29-1, the J call TRBJ2-7; D may be TRBD2 (5 bases). Per germline, CDR1 SQVTM and CDR2 ANQGSEA. There are 14 residues in the CDR3. Trimming shortened V by 7 bases and J by 2 bases, and 18 bases separated the two germline ends. The DNA of the CDR3 is TGCAGCGCACTTAAAATAGCGACAACCTACGAGCAGTACTTC. Its translation is CSALKIATTYEQYF.

The count of this clone is one. The chain combines TRBV5-6 with TRBJ2-7, with TRBD1 identical over 11 bases. The CDR3 covers 13 residues. J lost 6 bases, V lost 5 bases, and 4 bases had no gene match. Germline V lookup: CDR1 SGHDT, CDR2 YYEEEE. CDR3 amino acids: CASRAGTGGEQYF. CDR3 bases: TGTGCCAGCAGAGCGGGGACAGGGGGCGAGCAGTACTTC.

Only one count was recorded for this clone. The V gene is TRBV7-2, the J gene TRBJ1-5; tentatively, D is TRBD1 (5 bases). V was trimmed by 7 bases and J by 3 bases, leaving 13 bases between them. The CDR3 sequence is 14 residues long. Germline values: CDR1 SGHTA, CDR2 FQGNSA. CDR3 bases: TGTGCCAGCAACGGGCGGGGGGACAATCAGCCCCAGCATTTT. Translated, it gives CASNGRGDNQPQHF.

This clone was counted between two and nine times. This rearrangement joins TRBV7-8 to TRBJ1-5, with no clear D. In germline, CDR1 is SGHVS, CDR2 FQNEAQ. The germline V and J ends were trimmed by 1 base and 0 bases, with 4 bases remaining between them. This CDR3 is built from 14 residues. CDR3 DNA: TGTGCCAGCAGCTTAGTGGTTAGCAATCAGCCCCAGCATTTT. This gives the protein CASSLVVSNQPQHF.

The rearrangement links TRBV23-1 to TRBJ1-5; possibly TRBD1 for D (6 bases). TRBV23-1 is filed as an ORF, its function uncertain. The CDR3 is 15 residues long. Trimming cost V 6 bases and J 4 bases, with 16 bases left between them. CDR3 coding DNA: TGCGCCAGCAGAGGGGGAATGAGATGGAATCAGCCCCAGCATTTT. This translates into CASRGGMRWNQPQHF.

V gene TRBV29-1 combines with J gene TRBJ2-7; D is unresolved. The CDR3 is made up of 13 amino acids. Looked up from germline, CDR1 is SQVTM and CDR2 is ANQGSEA. The V end was cut by 4 bases, the J end by 2 bases, with 12 bases between. CDR3 nucleotides: TGCAGCGTTGGCCTGGCGGCTACCTACGAGCAGTACTTC. This encodes CSVGLAATYEQYF.

CDR3 region: CASSDPTVSTEAFF. CDR3 DNA: TGTGCCAGCAGTGACCCGACAGTTTCCACTGAAGCTTTCTTT. The chain uses TRBV6-5 and TRBJ1-1; D might be TRBD1 (5 bases). Germline CDR1 is MNHEY and CDR2 is SVGAGI. This CDR3 spans 14 amino acids. Trimming removed 5 bases at V and 4 bases at J, with 14 bases between.

V usage is TRBV29-1 and J usage is TRBJ1-1; D unresolved. The CDR3 consists of 12 residues. Germline assignment: CDR1 SQVTM and CDR2 ANQGSEA. The V and J ends lost 7 bases and 4 bases respectively, with 13 bases between them. CDR3 sequence (DNA): TGCAGCGCCCGGACTTCGAGCACTGAAGCTTTCTTT. It specifies CSARTSSTEAFF.

The rearrangement joins TRBV16 to TRBJ1-3; D gene uncertain. Per the germline V gene, CDR1 is KGHSY and CDR2 is FQNENV. V lost 0 bases to trimming and J lost 4 bases, with 10 bases between them. The CDR3 totals 15 residues. Written as DNA, the CDR3 is TGTGCCAGCAGCCAATCGACCTTCCTAGGAAACACCATATATTTT. Translation: CASSQSTFLGNTIYF.

V gene TRBV19 combines with J gene TRBJ1-3, with a possible D match to TRBD1 (5 bases). The germline V gene has CDR1 LNHDA and CDR2 SQIVND (reference sequence). The CDR3 extends over 16 amino acids. V was shortened by 2 bases and J by 0 bases, with 11 bases between the two germline ends. The CDR3 sequence is CASSISRDTSGNTIYF. CDR3 nucleotides: TGTGCCAGTAGTATATCCAGGGATACCTCTGGAAACACCATATATTTT.

The chain is built from TRBV2 and TRBJ1-1; 8 positions agree with TRBD1. CDR3 size: 15 residues. With V trimmed by 0 bases and J by 5 bases, 5 bases remained unmatched. From germline, CDR1 is SNHLY and CDR2 FYNNEI. The CDR3 nucleotides read TGTGCCAGCAGTGAAGCCCCAGGGGGCGGGACTGAAGCTTTCTTT. It is translated as CASSEAPGGGTEAFF. Drawing the rest from reference TRBV2 and TRBJ1-1, the complete variable domain is EPEVTQTPSHQVTQMGQEVILRCVPISNHLYFYWYRQILGQKVEFLVSFYNNEISEKSEIFDDQFSVERPDGSNFTLKIRSTKLEDSAMYFCASSEAPGGGTEAFFGQGTRLTVV.

J is TRBJ2-2 and V is TRBV7-2, with D perhaps matching TRBD1 or TRBD2 (5 bases each). V dropped 4 bases and J dropped 10 bases, with 19 bases sitting between them. The CDR3 consists of 15 residues. The V gene's germline CDR1 is SGHTA and CDR2 FQGNSA. CDR3 nucleotides: TGTGCCAGCAGCTCGGGGCGGGCGGCGAGTGAGGAGCTGTTTTTT. As protein: CASSSGRAASEELFF.